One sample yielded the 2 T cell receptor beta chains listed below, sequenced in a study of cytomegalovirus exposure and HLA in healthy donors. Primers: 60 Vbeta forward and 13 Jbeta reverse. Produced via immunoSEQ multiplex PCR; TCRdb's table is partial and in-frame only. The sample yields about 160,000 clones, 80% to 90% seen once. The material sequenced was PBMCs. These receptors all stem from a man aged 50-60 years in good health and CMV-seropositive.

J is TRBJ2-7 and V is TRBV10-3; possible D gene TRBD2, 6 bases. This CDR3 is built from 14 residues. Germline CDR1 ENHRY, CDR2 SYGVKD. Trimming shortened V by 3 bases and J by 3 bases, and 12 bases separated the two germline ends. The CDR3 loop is CAISDSSAIYEQYV. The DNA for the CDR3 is TGTGCCATCAGTGACTCTAGCGCGATCTACGAGCAGTACGTC.

The CDR3 DNA sequence: TGTGCCAGCAGCTTAGCCCAGGGCATCGCTGAAGCTTTCTTT. Amino acid sequence: CASSLAQGIAEAFF. V and J are TRBV7-9 and TRBJ1-1; weak D call: TRBD1 (5 bases). V was clipped by 0 bases and J by 6 bases, with 11 bases between them. The CDR3 has 14 amino acids. Looked up from germline, CDR1 is SEHNR and CDR2 is FQNEAQ (reference sequence).